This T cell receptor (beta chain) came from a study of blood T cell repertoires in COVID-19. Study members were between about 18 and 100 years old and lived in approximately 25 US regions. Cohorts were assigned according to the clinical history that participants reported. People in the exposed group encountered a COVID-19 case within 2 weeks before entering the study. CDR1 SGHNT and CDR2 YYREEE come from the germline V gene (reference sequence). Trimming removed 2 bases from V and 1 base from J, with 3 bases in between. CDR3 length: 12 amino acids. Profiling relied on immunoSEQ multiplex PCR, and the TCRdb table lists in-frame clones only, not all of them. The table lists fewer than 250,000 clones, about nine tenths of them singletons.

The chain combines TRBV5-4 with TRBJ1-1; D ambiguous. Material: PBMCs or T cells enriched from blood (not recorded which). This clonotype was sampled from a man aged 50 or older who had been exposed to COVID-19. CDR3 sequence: CASSFKNTEAFF. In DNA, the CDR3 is TGTGCCAGCAGCTTTAAGAACACTGAAGCTTTCTTT.